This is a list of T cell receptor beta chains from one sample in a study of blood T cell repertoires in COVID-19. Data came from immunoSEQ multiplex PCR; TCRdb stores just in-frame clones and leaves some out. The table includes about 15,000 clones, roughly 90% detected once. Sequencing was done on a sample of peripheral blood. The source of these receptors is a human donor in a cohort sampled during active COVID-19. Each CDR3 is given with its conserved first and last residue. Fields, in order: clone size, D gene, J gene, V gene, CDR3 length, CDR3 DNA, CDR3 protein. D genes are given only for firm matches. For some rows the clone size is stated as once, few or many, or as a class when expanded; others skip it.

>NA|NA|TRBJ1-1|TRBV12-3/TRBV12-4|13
TGTGCCAGCAGCCGAGGGATGAACACTGAAGCTTTCTTT
CASSRGMNTEAFF
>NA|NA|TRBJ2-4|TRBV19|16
TGTGCCAGTGAGCCTCGCGGGATGGGGGTGCCAGGCATTCAGTACTTC
CASEPRGMGVPGIQYF
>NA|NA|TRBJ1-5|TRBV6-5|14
TGTGCCAGCAGTTTTACAGGGAGCAATCAGCCCCAGCATTTT
CASSFTGSNQPQHF
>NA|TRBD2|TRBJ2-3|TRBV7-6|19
TGTGCCAGCAGCTCCGGACTAGCGGGGGGTCCTCCGGGCACAGATACGCAGTATTTT
CASSSGLAGGPPGTDTQYF
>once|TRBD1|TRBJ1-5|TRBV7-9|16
TGTGCCACCCTAGCCGGGACAGGGTATAACAATCAGCCCCAGCATTTT
CATLAGTGYNNQPQHF
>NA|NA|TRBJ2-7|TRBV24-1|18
TGTGCCACCAGTCCCCCAACAGGGAGTCCTCCCTCTCCTAGGGAGCAGTACTTC
CATSPPTGSPPSPREQYF
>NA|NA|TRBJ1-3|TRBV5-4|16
TGTGCCAGCAGCTTGGCCTCCAGCGGACCAGGAAACACCATATATTTT
CASSLASSGPGNTIYF
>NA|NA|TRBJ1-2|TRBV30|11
TGTGCCTGGAGTACGGGATATGGCTACACCTTC
CAWSTGYGYTF
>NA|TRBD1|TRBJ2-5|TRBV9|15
TGTGCCAGCAGCGTGGGTCAGGGGGCTGGTGAGACCCAGTACTTC
CASSVGQGAGETQYF
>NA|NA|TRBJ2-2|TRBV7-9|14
TGTGCCACATTAGGAGTTGATCCGGCCGGGGAGCTGTTTTTT
CATLGVDPAGELFF
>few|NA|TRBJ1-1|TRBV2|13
TGTGCCAGCAGTGAGGGGTGGAGGGCGGAAGCTTTCTTT
CASSEGWRAEAFF
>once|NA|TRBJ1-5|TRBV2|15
TGTGCCAGCAGGCCCGAGAGGACGGGGGGTCAGCCCCAGCATTTT
CASRPERTGGQPQHF
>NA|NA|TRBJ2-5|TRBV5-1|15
TGCGCCAGCAGCCGCGCAGGGCAGTACCAAGAGACCCAGTACTTC
CASSRAGQYQETQYF
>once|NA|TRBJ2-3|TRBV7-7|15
TGTGCCAGCAGCTTAGGTGGGGCTAGCACAGATACGCAGTATTTT
CASSLGGASTDTQYF
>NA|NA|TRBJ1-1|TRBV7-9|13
TGTGCCAGCAGCTTAGCGGGACAAGACGAAGCTTTCTTT
CASSLAGQDEAFF
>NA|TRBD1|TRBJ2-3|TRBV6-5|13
TGTGCCAGCAGTTACAGGGGGCGAGATACGCAGTATTTT
CASSYRGRDTQYF
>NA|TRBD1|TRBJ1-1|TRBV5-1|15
TGCGCCAGCAGCGTAATACAGGGGATTGCCACTGAAGCTTTCTTT
CASSVIQGIATEAFF
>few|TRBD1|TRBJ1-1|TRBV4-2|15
TGTGCCAGCAGCCCTCGGGACAGGGAGGGCACTGAAGCTTTCTTT
CASSPRDREGTEAFF
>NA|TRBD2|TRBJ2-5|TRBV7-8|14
TGTGCCAGCAGCTTAGTGCGGGGGGAAGAGACCCAGTACTTC
CASSLVRGEETQYF
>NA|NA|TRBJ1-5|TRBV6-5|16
TGTGCCAGCAGTTACCGTTCAGGAGGGAGCAATCAGCCCCAGCATTTT
CASSYRSGGSNQPQHF
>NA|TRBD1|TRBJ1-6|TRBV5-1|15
TGCGCCAGCAGTCACACTGGAGGGGGCGATTCACCCCTCCACTTT
CASSHTGGGDSPLHF
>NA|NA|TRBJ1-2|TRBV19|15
TGTGCCAGTAGTACCCCAGGGCGCCTTGGCTATGGCTACACCTTC
CASSTPGRLGYGYTF
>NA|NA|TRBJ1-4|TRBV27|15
TGTGCCAGCAGTCCCACGGGGGTTTGGTATGAAAAACTGTTTTTT
CASSPTGVWYEKLFF
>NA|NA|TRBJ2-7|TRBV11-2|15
TGTGCCAGCAGCTTAGATACAGGCTCTGGAAACGAGCAGTACTTC
CASSLDTGSGNEQYF
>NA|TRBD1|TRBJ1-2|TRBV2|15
TGTGCCAGCAACCACAGAACAGGGGCGGGCTATGGCTACACCTTC
CASNHRTGAGYGYTF
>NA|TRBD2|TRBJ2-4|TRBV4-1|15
TGCGCCAGCAGCCAAGATTGGGGAGGGATGTTCATTCAGTACTTC
CASSQDWGGMFIQYF
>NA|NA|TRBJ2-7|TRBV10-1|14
TGCGCCAGCAGTGAGTCGGCCAGGGGCTACGAGCAGTACTTC
CASSESARGYEQYF
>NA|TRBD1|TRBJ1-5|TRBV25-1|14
TGTGCCAGCAGTGAAAAAGGGACAGCTCTCCCCCAGCATTTT
CASSEKGTALPQHF
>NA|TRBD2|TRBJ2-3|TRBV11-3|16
TGTGCCAGCAGCCCTAATGGCGGCGGGGGGACAGATACGCAGTATTTT
CASSPNGGGGTDTQYF